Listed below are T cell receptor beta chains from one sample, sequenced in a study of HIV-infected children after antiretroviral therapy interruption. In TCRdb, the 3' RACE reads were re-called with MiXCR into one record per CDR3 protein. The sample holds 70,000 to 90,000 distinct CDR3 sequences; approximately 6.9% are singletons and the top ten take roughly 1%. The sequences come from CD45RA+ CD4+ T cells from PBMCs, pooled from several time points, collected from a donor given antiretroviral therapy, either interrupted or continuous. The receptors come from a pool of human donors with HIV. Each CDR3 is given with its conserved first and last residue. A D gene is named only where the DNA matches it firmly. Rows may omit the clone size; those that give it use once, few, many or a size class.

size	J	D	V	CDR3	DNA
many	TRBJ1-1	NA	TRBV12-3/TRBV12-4	CASRDPGNTEAFF	TGTGCCAGCAGGGACCCGGGGAACACTGAAGCTTTCTTT
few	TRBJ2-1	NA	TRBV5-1	CASSLVGSNEQFF	TGCGCCAGCAGCTTGGTCGGGTCCAATGAGCAGTTCTTC
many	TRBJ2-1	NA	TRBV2	CASSEVRSYNEQFF	TGTGCCAGCAGTGAAGTCCGCTCCTACAATGAGCAGTTCTTC
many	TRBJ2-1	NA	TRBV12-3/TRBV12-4	CASSLGDWGIYAEQFF	TGTGCCAGCAGTTTAGGGGACTGGGGCATCTATGCTGAGCAGTTCTTC
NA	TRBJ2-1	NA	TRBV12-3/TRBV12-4	CASSSTRGTGGKSSYNEQFF	TGTGCCAGCAGTTCCACTCGAGGGACCGGTGGAAAGAGCTCCTACAATGAGCAGTTCTTC
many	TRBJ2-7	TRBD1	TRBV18	CASSDSRGPEQYF	TGTGCCAGCTCAGATTCCAGGGGGCCCGAGCAGTACTTC
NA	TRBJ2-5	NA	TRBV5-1	CASSVGHEETQYF	TGCGCCAGCAGCGTCGGGCACGAGGAGACCCAGTACTTC
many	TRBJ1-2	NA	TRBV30	CAWSLLSDWSGYTF	TGTGCCTGGAGTCTCCTATCGGACTGGAGTGGCTACACCTTC
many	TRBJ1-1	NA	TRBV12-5	CASGLIVWAGRNTEAFF	TGTGCTAGTGGTTTAATAGTTTGGGCAGGACGGAACACTGAAGCTTTCTTT
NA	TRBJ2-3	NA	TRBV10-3	CAISDSTGSSQDTQYF	TGTGCCATCAGTGACTCAACGGGGAGTTCGCAAGATACGCAGTATTTT
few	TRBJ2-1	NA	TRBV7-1	CASSSPKRAVNEQFF	TGTGCCAGCAGCTCACCTAAAAGGGCAGTCAATGAGCAGTTCTTC
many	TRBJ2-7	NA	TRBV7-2	CASSNRLSSREQYF	TGTGCCAGCAGCAATAGACTATCAAGCCGCGAGCAGTACTTC
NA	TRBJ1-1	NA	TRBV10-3	CAINRGTEAFF	TGTGCCATCAATAGGGGCACTGAAGCTTTCTTT
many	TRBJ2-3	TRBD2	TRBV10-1	CASSESGRGDTQYF	TGCGCCAGCAGTGAATCAGGGAGGGGAGATACGCAGTATTTT
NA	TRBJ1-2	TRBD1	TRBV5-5	CASSTGTAYYGYTF	TGTGCCAGCAGCACGGGGACAGCGTACTATGGCTACACCTTC
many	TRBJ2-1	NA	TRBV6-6	CASGQGNYAEQFF	TGTGCCAGCGGGCAAGGGAACTATGCTGAGCAGTTCTTC
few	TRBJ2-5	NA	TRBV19	CASSPLTVNQDTQYF	TGTGCCAGCAGTCCCTTGACAGTAAACCAAGACACCCAGTACTTT
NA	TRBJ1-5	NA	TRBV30	CAWTAGGNQPQHF	TGTGCCTGGACAGCCGGGGGAAATCAGCCCCAGCATTTT
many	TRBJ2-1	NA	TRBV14	CASSQDSNYEQFF	TGTGCCAGCAGCCAAGATAGCAACTATGAGCAGTTCTTC
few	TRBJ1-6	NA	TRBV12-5	CASGWEDSPLHF	TGTGCTAGTGGTTGGGAAGATTCACCCCTCCACTTT
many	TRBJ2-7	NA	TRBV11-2	CASSPGAGEAEQYF	TGTGCCAGCAGCCCCGGGGCCGGGGAGGCCGAGCAGTACTTC
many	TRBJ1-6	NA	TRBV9	CASSVGVGDNSPLHF	TGTGCCAGCAGCGTAGGGGTTGGGGATAATTCACCCCTCCACTTT
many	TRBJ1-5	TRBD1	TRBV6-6	CASSRFGQASNQPQHF	TGTGCCAGCAGTCGATTCGGACAGGCGAGCAATCAGCCCCAGCATTTT
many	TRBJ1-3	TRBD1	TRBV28	CASFGQERFSGNTIYF	TGTGCCAGTTTTGGACAGGAAAGGTTCTCTGGAAACACCATATATTTT
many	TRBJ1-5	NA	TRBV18	CASSPEPTGTYQPQHF	TGTGCCAGCTCACCCGAACCTACAGGGACCTATCAGCCCCAGCATTTT
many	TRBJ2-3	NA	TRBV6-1	CASSASDSIDTQYF	TGTGCCAGCAGTGCTAGCGACTCCATAGATACGCAGTATTTT
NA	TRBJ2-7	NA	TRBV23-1	CASPSSYEQYF	TGCGCCAGCCCTTCCTCCTACGAGCAGTACTTC
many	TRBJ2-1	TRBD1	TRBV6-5	CASSPGQGRNEQFF	TGTGCCAGCAGTCCAGGACAGGGACGGAATGAGCAGTTCTTC
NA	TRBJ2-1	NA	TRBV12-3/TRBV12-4	CASSFSLGPYNEQFF	TGTGCCAGCAGTTTTTCTCTGGGACCCTACAATGAGCAGTTCTTC